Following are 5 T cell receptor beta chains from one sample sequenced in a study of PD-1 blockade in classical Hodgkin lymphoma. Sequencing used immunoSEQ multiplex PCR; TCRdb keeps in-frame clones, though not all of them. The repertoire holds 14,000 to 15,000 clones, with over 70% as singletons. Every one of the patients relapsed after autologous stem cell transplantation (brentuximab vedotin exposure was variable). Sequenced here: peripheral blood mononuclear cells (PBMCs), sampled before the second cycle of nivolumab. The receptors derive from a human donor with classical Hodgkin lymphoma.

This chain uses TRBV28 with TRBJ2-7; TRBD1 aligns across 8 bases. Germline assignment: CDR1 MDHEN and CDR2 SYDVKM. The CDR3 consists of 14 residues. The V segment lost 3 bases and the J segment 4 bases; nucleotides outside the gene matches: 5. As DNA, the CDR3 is TGTGCCAGCAGTTTTCAGGGGGCGCGGTACGAGCAGTACTTC. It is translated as CASSFQGARYEQYF.

The CDR3 bases are TGTGCCAGCAGCTCCCAGGGGTGGGAGCAGTTCTTC. Its protein product is CASSSQGWEQFF. The chain is built from TRBV9 and TRBJ2-1, with D possibly matching TRBD1 (6 bases). The CDR3 spans 12 residues. V gave up 4 bases and J gave up 10 bases, with 12 bases separating them. Germline V gene data show CDR1 as SGDLS and CDR2 as YYNGEE.

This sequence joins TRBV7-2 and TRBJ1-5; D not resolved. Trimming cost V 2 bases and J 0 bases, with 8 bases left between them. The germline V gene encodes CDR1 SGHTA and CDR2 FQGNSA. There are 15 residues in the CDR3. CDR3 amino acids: CASSLIRDSNQPQHF. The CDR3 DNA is TGTGCCAGCAGCTTAATAAGGGATAGCAATCAGCCCCAGCATTTT.

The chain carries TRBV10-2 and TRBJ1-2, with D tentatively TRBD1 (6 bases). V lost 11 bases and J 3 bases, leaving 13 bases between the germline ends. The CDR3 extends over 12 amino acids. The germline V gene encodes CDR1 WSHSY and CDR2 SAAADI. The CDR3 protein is CAVERGYYGYTF. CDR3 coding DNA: TGCGCCGTAGAGAGGGGGTACTATGGCTACACCTTC.

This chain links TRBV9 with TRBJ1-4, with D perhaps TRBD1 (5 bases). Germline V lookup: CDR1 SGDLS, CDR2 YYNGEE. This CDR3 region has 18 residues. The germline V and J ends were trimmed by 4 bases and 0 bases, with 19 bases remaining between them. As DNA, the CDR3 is TGTGCCAGCAGCCCCAGTGGACAAATAATTTCAACTAATGAAAAACTGTTTTTT. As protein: CASSPSGQIISTNEKLFF. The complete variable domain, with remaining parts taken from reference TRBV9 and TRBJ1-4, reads DSGVTQTPKHLITATGQRVTLRCSPRSGDLSVYWYQQSLDQGLQFLIQYYNGEERAKGNILERFSAQQFPDLHSELNLSSLELGDSALYFCASSPSGQIISTNEKLFFGSGTQLSVL.